Listed below are T cell receptor beta chains from one sample, sequenced in a study of cytomegalovirus exposure and HLA in healthy donors. Measured with immunoSEQ multiplex PCR; TCRdb has only the in-frame clones, and not every one. Of 95,000 to 110,000 clones detected, approximately 66% appear once; the ten largest clones hold around 3.5%. Sequencing input: PBMCs. The receptors stem from a woman aged 50 to 60 in good health and CMV-seronegative. Both conserved end residues are trimmed from each CDR3. Each record gives: V gene, D gene, J gene, CDR3 protein. A D gene is named only where the DNA matches it firmly.

TRBV9	.	TRBJ2-2	ASRLHYKRNTGELF
TRBV4-1	.	TRBJ2-3	ASSPQDASTDTQY
TRBV29-1	.	TRBJ2-7	SVVGQGSSYEQY
TRBV6-5	TRBD2	TRBJ2-7	ASSYGLGGYEQY
TRBV5-6	TRBD1	TRBJ2-1	ASSRAGGPYNEQF
TRBV2	TRBD2	TRBJ2-2	ASRAGTTNTGELF
TRBV7-9	.	TRBJ1-5	ASSLGQGRGNQPQH
TRBV25-1	TRBD2	TRBJ2-7	ASRGLAGSYEQY
TRBV12-5	.	TRBJ2-4	ASGIGTRRDIQY
TRBV6-5	TRBD1	TRBJ2-1	ASSYSTGGNNEQF
TRBV15	.	TRBJ2-3	ATSRGLANTDTQY
TRBV5-1	TRBD1	TRBJ2-1	ASSWDGTDYNEQF
TRBV9	.	TRBJ2-5	ASSVEGEETQY
TRBV27	.	TRBJ1-5	ASSLRGQYSNQPQH
TRBV11-3	TRBD2	TRBJ2-3	ASSLEAGADTQY
TRBV7-2	TRBD2	TRBJ2-5	ASSLAGLTGGLETQY
TRBV10-3	TRBD1	TRBJ2-2	AISDGDRANTGELF
TRBV10-3	TRBD1	TRBJ2-7	AISVPGQGATYEQY
TRBV5-3	TRBD2	TRBJ2-2	ARSYIRDYKIMNTGELF
TRBV7-2	TRBD2	TRBJ2-1	ASSRLTASGSRPF
TRBV5-4	.	TRBJ1-1	ASSPAGGGNTEAF
TRBV7-2	.	TRBJ2-5	ASSLNRVGETQY
TRBV5-1	.	TRBJ1-4	ASSLTDATNEKLF
TRBV11-2	.	TRBJ2-1	ASSSQTPGRYNEQF
TRBV7-9	.	TRBJ1-6	ATNPSRTGSPLH
TRBV5-6	TRBD1	TRBJ1-4	ASSRTGDEKLF
TRBV5-1	.	TRBJ2-1	ASSLAYGANNEQF
TRBV27	TRBD1	TRBJ2-5	ASGIDRGWETQY
TRBV2	.	TRBJ2-7	ASSEAPFYEQY
TRBV11-2	TRBD2	TRBJ2-5	ASSLGSLAGQETQY
TRBV9	.	TRBJ2-7	ASSESGGDSSYEQY
TRBV25-1	.	TRBJ2-1	ASSGGVGQF
TRBV7-8	.	TRBJ2-7	ASSASRSSYEQY
TRBV13	.	TRBJ2-7	ASSTGPYEQY
TRBV10-3	TRBD1	TRBJ2-7	AISVRQGASYEQY
TRBV2	.	TRBJ2-7	ASRGGQTYSYEQY
TRBV11-3	.	TRBJ1-3	ASSPGLQGNTIY
TRBV5-1	TRBD1	TRBJ2-2	ASNPAGGANTGELF
TRBV11-2	TRBD2	TRBJ2-1	ASSTQLAGVDEQF
TRBV6-1	TRBD2	TRBJ2-1	ASSEVLAGDYNEQF
TRBV7-9	.	TRBJ1-4	ASRGGEKLF
TRBV23-1	.	TRBJ2-7	ASRGQTYEQY
TRBV7-9	.	TRBJ2-3	ASSPSTDTQY
TRBV6-6	.	TRBJ1-3	ASSSRTDSGNTIY
TRBV28	TRBD2	TRBJ2-7	ASRPAGRSYEQY
TRBV7-8	.	TRBJ1-5	ASRTGPSDQPQH
TRBV27	TRBD1	TRBJ1-5	ASSGATGGGYQPQH
TRBV9	.	TRBJ2-2	ASSVAQTGELF
TRBV28	TRBD1	TRBJ1-4	ASSLPLLTGSREKLF
TRBV5-1	TRBD1	TRBJ2-7	ASSTGTALNEQY
TRBV10-2	TRBD1	TRBJ1-1	ASSEGGDSIRNTEAF
TRBV11-3	.	TRBJ2-7	ASSLGALARQYPYEQY
TRBV27	TRBD2	TRBJ2-5	ASSFIHTTSPQETQY